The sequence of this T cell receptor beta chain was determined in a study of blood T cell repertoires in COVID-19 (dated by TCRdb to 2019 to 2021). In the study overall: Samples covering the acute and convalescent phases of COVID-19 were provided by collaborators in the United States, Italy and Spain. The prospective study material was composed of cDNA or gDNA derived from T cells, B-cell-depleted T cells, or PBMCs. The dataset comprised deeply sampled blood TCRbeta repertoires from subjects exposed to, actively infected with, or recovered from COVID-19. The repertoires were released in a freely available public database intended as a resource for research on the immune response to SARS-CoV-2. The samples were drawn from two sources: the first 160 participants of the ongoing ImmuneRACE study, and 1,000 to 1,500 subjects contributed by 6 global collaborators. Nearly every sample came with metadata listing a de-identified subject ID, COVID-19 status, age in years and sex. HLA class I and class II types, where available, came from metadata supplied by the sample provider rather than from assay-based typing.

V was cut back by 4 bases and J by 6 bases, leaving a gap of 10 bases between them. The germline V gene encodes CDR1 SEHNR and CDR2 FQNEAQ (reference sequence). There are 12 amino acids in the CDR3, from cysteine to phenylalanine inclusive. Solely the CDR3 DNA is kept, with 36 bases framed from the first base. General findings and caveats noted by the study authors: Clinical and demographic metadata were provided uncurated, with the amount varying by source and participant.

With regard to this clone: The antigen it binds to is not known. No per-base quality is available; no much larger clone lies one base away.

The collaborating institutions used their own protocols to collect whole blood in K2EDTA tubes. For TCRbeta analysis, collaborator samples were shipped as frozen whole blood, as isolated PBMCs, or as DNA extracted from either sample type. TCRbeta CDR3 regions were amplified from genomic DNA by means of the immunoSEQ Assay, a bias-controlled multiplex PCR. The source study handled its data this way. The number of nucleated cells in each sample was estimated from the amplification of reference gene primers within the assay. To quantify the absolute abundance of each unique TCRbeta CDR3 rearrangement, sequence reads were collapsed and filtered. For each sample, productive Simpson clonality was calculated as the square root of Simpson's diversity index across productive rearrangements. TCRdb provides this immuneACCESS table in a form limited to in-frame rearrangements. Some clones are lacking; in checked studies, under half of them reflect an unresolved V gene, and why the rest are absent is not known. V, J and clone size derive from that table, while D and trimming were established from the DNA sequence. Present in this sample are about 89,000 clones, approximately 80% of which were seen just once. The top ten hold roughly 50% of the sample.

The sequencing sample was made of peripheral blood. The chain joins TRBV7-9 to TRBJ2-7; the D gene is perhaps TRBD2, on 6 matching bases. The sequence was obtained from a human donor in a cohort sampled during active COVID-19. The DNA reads TGTGCCAGCAGCTGGCGGGGCCTCGAGCAGTACTTC. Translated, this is CASSWRGLEQYF.